Shown below are 11 T cell receptor beta chains from a single sample sequenced in a study of long-term antiretroviral therapy in people with HIV. At the survey level, the v3.0 immunoSEQ assay was run. Libraries were prepared by immunoSEQ multiplex PCR; TCRdb keeps only in-frame clonotypes and omits some of them. The table shows 25,000 to 30,000 clones, with 80% to 85% occurring only once. Sequenced material: unsorted PBMCs, taken 2.7 to 2.9 years after starting antiretroviral therapy. These receptors were obtained from a man aged 30 to 45 with HIV.

This clone was detected only once. This rearrangement joins TRBV4-1 to TRBJ2-4; D perhaps matches TRBD2 (5 bases). V was cut by 0 bases and J by 3 bases, with 12 bases left in between. The CDR3 runs 16 residues. CDR1 is MGHRA and CDR2 is YSYEKL in the germline V gene. The CDR3 spells CASSQEAGPGKNIQYF. CDR3 coding DNA: TGCGCCAGCAGCCAAGAGGCGGGTCCCGGCAAAAACATTCAGTACTTC.

V usage is TRBV6-5 and J usage is TRBJ1-2; TRBD1 matches at 8 bases. The junction had 6 bases not matched to a gene; V was cut back by 4 bases and J by 2 bases. This CDR3 comprises 15 residues. The germline V gene has CDR1 MNHEY and CDR2 SVGAGI. In DNA, the CDR3 is TGTGCCAGCAGTTCGCCCGGGACAGGAAACTATGGCTACACCTTC. It is translated as CASSSPGTGNYGYTF.

This chain uses TRBV30 with TRBJ1-6, with 7 positions matching TRBD1. The CDR3 runs to 13 residues. The trim removed 0 bases at V and 7 bases at J, leaving 0 bases unmatched. Germline values: CDR1 GTSNPN, CDR2 SVGIG (reference sequence). The CDR3 DNA follows: TGTGCCTGGAGTGTACAGGGGAATTCACCCCTCCACTTT. Encoded protein: CAWSVQGNSPLHF.

The chain joins TRBV6-6 to TRBJ2-5, with D uncertain. In germline, CDR1 is MNHNY, CDR2 SVGAGI (reference sequence). The ends were cut back, 6 bases at V and 5 bases at J, with 7 bases in the middle. There are 11 residues in the CDR3. CDR3 amino acids: CASRSEETQYF. DNA of the CDR3: TGTGCCAGCAGATCCGAGGAGACCCAGTACTTC.

The gene calls are TRBV19 and TRBJ1-2; no firm D call. The ends were cut back, 7 bases at V and 6 bases at J, with 18 bases in the middle. The germline CDR1 and CDR2 sequences are LNHDA and SQIVND (reference sequence). CDR3 length equals 14 residues. This CDR3 is CASTPSRGWDGYTF. DNA for the CDR3: TGTGCCAGTACCCCTTCTCGGGGTTGGGATGGCTACACCTTC.

The rearrangement joins TRBV30 to TRBJ2-5; D may correspond to TRBD1 or TRBD2 (7 bases each). Per the germline V gene, CDR1 is GTSNPN and CDR2 is SVGIG (reference sequence). The CDR3 spans 13 residues. Trimming shortened V by 3 bases and J by 5 bases, and 13 bases separated the two germline ends. The CDR3 reads CAWSLQGGETQYF. The CDR3 DNA follows: TGTGCCTGGAGCCTCCAGGGGGGGGAGACCCAGTACTTC. The variable domain in full, completed from reference TRBV30 and TRBJ2-5, reads SQTIHQWPATLVQPVGSPLSLECTVEGTSNPNLYWYRQAAGRGLQLLFYSVGIGQISSEVPQNLSASRPQDRQFILSSKKLLLSDSGFYLCAWSLQGGETQYFGPGTRLLVL.

The rearrangement joins TRBV7-3 to TRBJ1-1, with unresolved D. Per the germline V gene, CDR1 is SGHTA and CDR2 is FQGTGA. V was pared by 5 bases and J by 0 bases, with 7 bases between. There are 13 residues in the CDR3. DNA for the CDR3: TGTGCCAGCAGCCGCAGCATGAACACTGAAGCTTTCTTT. This translates into CASSRSMNTEAFF. Filled out from reference TRBV7-3 and TRBJ1-1, the complete variable domain reads GAGVSQTPSNKVTEKGKYVELRCDPISGHTALYWYRQSLGQGPEFLIYFQGTGAADDSGLPNDRFFAVRPEGSVSTLKIQRTERGDSAVYLCASSRSMNTEAFFGQGTRLTVV.

This chain links TRBV7-6 with TRBJ2-7, with TRBD1 matching over 9 bases. The CDR3 loop spans 17 amino acids. Per germline, CDR1 SGHVS and CDR2 FNYEAQ. The V gene end was trimmed by 3 bases and the J gene end by 2 bases; junction bases not matched to a gene: 11. CDR3 amino acids: CASSFGPQGANTYEQYF. The CDR3 DNA sequence: TGTGCCAGCAGCTTTGGACCACAGGGGGCAAATACCTACGAGCAGTACTTC.

This clone was observed a few times. The chain uses TRBV19 and TRBJ1-5, with 9 bases identical to TRBD1. Trimming at V came to 6 bases and at J to 4 bases, leaving 4 bases not matched to a gene. CDR1 and CDR2 (germline): LNHDA, SQIVND (reference sequence). There are 14 residues in the CDR3. CDR3 nucleotides: TGTGCCAGTAGCCACGGGACAGGGAATCAGCCCCAGCATTTT. Amino acid sequence: CASSHGTGNQPQHF.

The chain has TRBV6-5 and TRBJ2-3; TRBD1 aligns across 7 bases. The CDR3 loop spans 14 amino acids. After removal of 5 bases from V and 5 bases from J, the junction contained 7 bases not matched to a gene. Germline CDR1 MNHEY, CDR2 SVGAGI. Here the CDR3 DNA reads TGTGCCAGCAGTACCTCAAACAGGGGAGATACGCAGTATTTT. Amino acid sequence: CASSTSNRGDTQYF.

The chain joins TRBV29-1 to TRBJ2-3; 11 bases are shared with TRBD2. This CDR3 region has 15 residues. The germline gives CDR1 SQVTM, CDR2 ANQGSEA. The V gene end was trimmed by 3 bases and the J gene end by 6 bases; junction bases not matched to a gene: 8. The CDR3 is CSVELASGGRDTQYF. Here the CDR3 DNA reads TGCAGCGTTGAGTTAGCTAGCGGGGGGAGGGATACGCAGTATTTT.